The 28 T cell receptor beta chains below come from one sample, sequenced in a study of CD8 T cells in Susac syndrome. With random hexamers, reverse transcription was performed on 0.5 to 1 ug of RNA. TCRdb re-derived calls from the immunoSEQ multiplex PCR reads in MiXCR, one entry per CDR3 protein. Among 330,000 or so distinct CDR3 sequences, around 85% were seen once, and the ten largest hold roughly 0.21%. The sequencing input was CD8+ T cells from PBMCs. The receptors originated from a human donor with multiple sclerosis.

The V call is TRBV10-1, the J call TRBJ2-1; TRBD1 matches at 8 bases. The V gene's germline CDR1 is WNHNN and CDR2 SYGVQD (reference sequence). With 8 bases clipped from V and 5 bases from J, the junction kept 5 bases outside the gene matches. The CDR3 runs 13 residues. The CDR3 nucleotides are TGCGCCAGCGCCAGGGGGCATGACAATGAGCAGTTCTTC. Translated: CASARGHDNEQFF.

This clonotype has only one observation. The rearrangement joins TRBV15 to TRBJ2-1; no reliable D call. Germline-derived CDR1 and CDR2 are LNHNV and YYDKDF (reference sequence). The V end was cut by 0 bases, the J end by 7 bases, with 10 bases between. This CDR3 has 14 residues. CDR3 sequence: CATSRDSARNEQFF. CDR3 coding DNA: TGTGCCACCAGCAGAGACAGTGCTAGAAATGAGCAGTTCTTC.

The V and J genes are TRBV29-1 and TRBJ2-7; 7 bases line up with TRBD2. V lost 3 bases to trimming and J lost 0 bases; unmatched junction nucleotides: 14. Germline V CDR1 and CDR2: SQVTM, ANQGSEA. The CDR3 length is 17 residues. In DNA form, the CDR3 reads TGCAGCGTTGAGCTACGGGGAGGGCGCCAGAACTCCTACGAGCAGTACTTC. Translating gives CSVELRGGRQNSYEQYF.

This clonotype was seen more than once but under ten times. The chain has TRBV7-2 and TRBJ2-3; a weak D match, TRBD2 (6 bases). V lost 2 bases and J 4 bases, leaving 22 bases between the germline ends. Per the germline V gene, CDR1 is SGHTA and CDR2 is FQGNSA. This CDR3 contains 18 residues. The CDR3 DNA is TGTGCCAGCAGCTTACTTTCTCTAGCGCCTCTATGGCCAGATACGCAGTATTTT. Its translation: CASSLLSLAPLWPDTQYF.

V is TRBV12-3 or TRBV12-4 and J is TRBJ2-5; D may be TRBD1 or TRBD2 (5 bases each). This CDR3 comprises 13 residues. V lost 5 bases, J lost 3 bases, and 10 bases lay in between. The CDR3 bases are TGTGCCAGCAGTGCTTGGGGGAAAGAGACCCAGTACTTC. It specifies CASSAWGKETQYF.

The chain has TRBV29-1 and TRBJ2-1; D may match TRBD1 or TRBD2 (5 bases each). The length of the CDR3 is 14 residues. CDR1 and CDR2 from the germline V gene are SQVTM and ANQGSEA. V was cut by 6 bases and J by 0 bases, with 12 bases left in between. CDR3 DNA: TGCAGCGTCCCCCCAGGGAGCTCCTACAATGAGCAGTTCTTC. Translation gives CSVPPGSSYNEQFF.

The chain recombines TRBV3-1 with TRBJ2-7; tentative D call: TRBD2 (7 bases). Germline-derived CDR1 and CDR2 are LGHDT and YNNKEL (reference sequence). V lost 0 bases and J 3 bases, leaving 21 bases between the germline ends. The CDR3 totals 18 residues. CDR3 nucleotide sequence: TGTGCCAGCAGCCAAGAAGAGGGGGGGAGGAGGGACCGCTACGAGCAGTACTTC. The encoded protein is CASSQEEGGRRDRYEQYF.

V usage is TRBV6-5 and J usage is TRBJ2-7; tentatively, D is TRBD1 (5 bases). The V gene's germline CDR1 is MNHEY and CDR2 SVGAGI. This CDR3 is built from 12 residues. V was pared by 2 bases and J by 3 bases, with 5 bases between. This CDR3 reads CASSYDSYEQYF. The CDR3 nucleotides are TGTGCCAGCAGTTACGACAGCTACGAGCAGTACTTC.

This rearrangement joins TRBV24-1 to TRBJ2-2, with D hard to call. CDR1 and CDR2 (germline): KGHDR, SFDVKD. The CDR3 sequence is 14 residues long. Trimming removed 4 bases from V and 3 bases from J, with 8 bases in between. The CDR3 DNA sequence: TGTGCCACCAGTGACCTTAAATACACCGGGGAGCTGTTTTTT. Translation: CATSDLKYTGELFF.

V usage is TRBV7-6 and J usage is TRBJ2-1; either TRBD1 or TRBD2 may fit D (5 bases each). The CDR3 sequence is 15 residues long. V was pared by 4 bases and J by 10 bases, with 20 bases between. Germline V CDR1 and CDR2: SGHVS, FNYEAQ. This chain's CDR3 is CASSSTWQGWDEQFF. CDR3 bases: TGTGCCAGCAGCTCCACCTGGCAGGGTTGGGACGAGCAGTTCTTC. Full variable domain (remainder filled in from reference TRBV7-6 and TRBJ2-1): GAGVSQSPRYKVTKRGQDVALRCDPISGHVSLYWYRQALGQGPEFLTYFNYEAQQDKSGLPNDRFSAERPEGSISTLTIQRTEQRDSAMYRCASSSTWQGWDEQFFGPGTRLTVL.

The chain is built from TRBV5-8 and TRBJ2-1, with 8 bases identical to TRBD2. With 5 bases clipped from V and 0 bases from J, the junction kept 7 bases outside the gene matches. CDR1 and CDR2 from the germline V gene are SGHTS and YDEGEE. CDR3 length: 16 residues. The CDR3 spells CASSRIAGSSYNEQFF. The DNA for the CDR3 is TGTGCCAGCAGTCGTATAGCGGGGAGCTCCTACAATGAGCAGTTCTTC.

The gene calls are TRBV10-2 and TRBJ2-2; TRBD1 agrees at 7 bases. V shed 10 bases, J shed 1 base, and the junction held 6 bases outside the gene matches. The CDR3 totals 14 residues. Germline CDR1 and CDR2: WSHSY and SAAADI. Here the CDR3 reads CAIRRTGNTGELFF. The CDR3 nucleotides are TGCGCCATCCGTCGGACAGGGAACACCGGGGAGCTGTTTTTT.

The J gene is TRBJ1-5, the V gene TRBV6-5, with D possibly matching TRBD1 (6 bases). CDR1 and CDR2 from the germline V gene are MNHEY and SVGAGI. Trimming removed 6 bases at V and 4 bases at J, with 16 bases between. The CDR3 spans 15 residues. This CDR3 is CASRFTGQPNQPQHF. CDR3 nucleotide sequence: TGTGCCAGCAGGTTCACTGGACAGCCTAATCAGCCCCAGCATTTT.

V and J are TRBV11-2 and TRBJ1-3, with D hard to call. The V and J ends lost 5 bases and 0 bases respectively, with 8 bases between them. The CDR3 is 14 amino acids. Germline loops: CDR1 SGHAT, CDR2 FQNNGV. This CDR3 reads CASSPVASGNTIYF. The CDR3 DNA follows: TGTGCCAGCAGCCCAGTTGCCTCTGGAAACACCATATATTTT.

The chain uses TRBV19 and TRBJ2-6, with a possible D match to TRBD1 (6 bases). The germline CDR1 and CDR2 sequences are LNHDA and SQIVND (reference sequence). The length of the CDR3 is 15 residues. The V end lost 5 bases, the J end lost 0 bases, and 8 bases lay between the germline ends. The CDR3 protein is CASSPQGSGANVLTF. The CDR3 DNA is TGTGCCAGTAGTCCACAGGGCTCTGGGGCCAACGTCCTGACTTTC.

The J gene is TRBJ2-2, the V gene TRBV12-5; D is perhaps TRBD2 (6 bases). From germline, CDR1 is LGHNT and CDR2 FRNRAP. The CDR3 consists of 15 residues. Trimming shortened V by 4 bases and J by 4 bases, and 13 bases separated the two germline ends. DNA for the CDR3: TGTGCTAGTGGTTCTCGCGCGGGGACCACCGGGGAGCTGTTTTTT. Its translation: CASGSRAGTTGELFF.

The rearrangement joins TRBV28 to TRBJ1-2; TRBD1 might be the D (6 bases). The ends were cut back, 8 bases at V and 6 bases at J, with 22 bases in the middle. The germline gives CDR1 MDHEN, CDR2 SYDVKM. The CDR3 sequence is 15 residues long. CDR3 in amino acids: CASQSEDSRLHGYTF. In DNA, the CDR3 is TGTGCCAGCCAAAGCGAGGACAGCCGACTTCATGGCTACACCTTC.

This clonotype was detected only a few times. The chain combines TRBV6-5 with TRBJ2-7; a weak D match, TRBD2 (6 bases). Per the germline V gene, CDR1 is MNHEY and CDR2 is SVGAGI. CDR3 length: 15 amino acids. The V and J ends lost 2 bases and 7 bases respectively, with 18 bases between them. The CDR3 here is CASSYKSGGPGEQYF. CDR3 nucleotide sequence: TGTGCCAGCAGTTACAAGAGCGGAGGGCCCGGGGAGCAGTACTTC.

This rearrangement joins TRBV9 to TRBJ2-2; D is unclear. V dropped 2 bases and J dropped 4 bases, with 9 bases sitting between them. Looked up from germline, CDR1 is SGDLS and CDR2 is YYNGEE. CDR3 size: 14 residues. The CDR3 coding sequence is TGTGCCAGCAGCGTGGAAGGGATCACCGGGGAGCTGTTTTTT. Its translation is CASSVEGITGELFF.

The V and J genes are TRBV12-3 or TRBV12-4 and TRBJ2-5; 11 bases are a match to TRBD1. Trimming at V came to 6 bases and at J to 3 bases, leaving 3 bases not matched to a gene. The CDR3 totals 14 residues. CDR3 sequence reads: CASRPGQGEETQYF. The CDR3 region has the DNA TGTGCCAGCAGGCCGGGACAGGGGGAAGAGACCCAGTACTTC.

This chain links TRBV28 with TRBJ2-3; 12 bases align to TRBD2. The V and J ends lost 5 bases and 4 bases, in that order; junction bases with no gene match: 7. The CDR3 runs to 16 residues. Germline V gene lookup returns CDR1 MDHEN and CDR2 SYDVKM. CDR3 loop: CASSLIGLAGSDTQYF. CDR3 nucleotide sequence: TGTGCCAGCAGTCTAATAGGACTAGCGGGGTCAGATACGCAGTATTTT.

The gene calls are TRBV30 and TRBJ2-2, with TRBD2 matching 9 bases. V lost 2 bases, J lost 6 bases, and 13 bases stayed unmatched. CDR3 size: 17 residues. Germline assignment: CDR1 GTSNPN and CDR2 SVGIG (reference sequence). The CDR3 sequence: CAWSPIRREGRAGELFF. DNA of the CDR3: TGTGCCTGGAGTCCGATTAGGCGGGAGGGCCGTGCCGGGGAGCTGTTTTTT. The full variable domain, in which reference TRBV30 and TRBJ2-2 provide the parts outside the CDR3, is SQTIHQWPATLVQPVGSPLSLECTVEGTSNPNLYWYRQAAGRGLQLLFYSVGIGQISSEVPQNLSASRPQDRQFILSSKKLLLSDSGFYLCAWSPIRREGRAGELFFGEGSRLTVL.

V gene TRBV27 combines with J gene TRBJ1-4, with D unresolved. The length of the CDR3 is 13 residues. The V end lost 2 bases, the J end lost 10 bases, and 11 bases lay between the germline ends. Germline CDR1 and CDR2: MNHEY and SMNVEV (reference sequence). CDR3 sequence reads: CASSLGQWGKLFF. As DNA, the CDR3 is TGTGCCAGCAGTTTAGGCCAGTGGGGAAAACTGTTTTTT.

The chain joins TRBV20-1 to TRBJ1-2, with 7 positions matching TRBD1. Germline V gives CDR1 DFQATT, CDR2 SNEGSKA (reference sequence). This CDR3 spans 17 amino acids. V was clipped by 0 bases and J by 7 bases; unmatched bases: 17. CDR3 amino acids: CSARDFPPGGQSGGYTF. The CDR3, as DNA: TGCAGTGCTAGAGATTTCCCCCCAGGGGGGCAGAGCGGTGGCTACACCTTC.

The J gene is TRBJ2-7, the V gene TRBV3-1, with D perhaps being TRBD1 or TRBD2 (5 bases each). The germline gives CDR1 LGHDT, CDR2 YNNKEL (reference sequence). The CDR3 covers 13 residues. V lost 8 bases and J lost 0, with 11 bases in between. The CDR3 region is CASGDASSYEQYF. The DNA of the CDR3 is TGTGCCAGCGGGGACGCGAGCTCCTACGAGCAGTACTTC.

This clonotype has just one count. The chain couples TRBV6-5 to TRBJ1-2; 9 bases are shared with TRBD1. The trim removed 5 bases at V and 9 bases at J, leaving 4 bases unmatched. Germline CDR1 reads MNHEY; CDR2 reads SVGAGI. The length of the CDR3 is 12 residues. The CDR3 loop reads CASSRDRASYTF. CDR3 nucleotides: TGTGCCAGCAGTAGGGACAGGGCCAGCTACACCTTC.

This sequence joins TRBV11-2 and TRBJ1-1, with D possibly TRBD1 on 5 matching bases. This CDR3 has 15 residues. V lost 1 base to trimming and J lost 0 bases, with 9 bases between them. Per germline, CDR1 SGHAT and CDR2 FQNNGV. The CDR3 region has the DNA TGTGCCAGCAGCTTAGCACTAGGGGTGAACACTGAAGCTTTCTTT. Translated, it gives CASSLALGVNTEAFF.

V and J are TRBV28 and TRBJ2-2; maybe TRBD1 (6 bases). Germline V gene data show CDR1 as MDHEN and CDR2 as SYDVKM. V was cut by 3 bases and J by 2 bases, with 10 bases left in between. This CDR3 is 15 amino acids long. The CDR3: CASSLVGGNTGELFF. Here the CDR3 DNA reads TGTGCCAGCAGTTTGGTAGGGGGTAACACCGGGGAGCTGTTTTTT.